This T cell receptor (beta chain) was documented in a study of blood T cell repertoires in COVID-19. Whole-study context: Researchers got acute and convalescent COVID-19 samples from the United States, Italy and Spain.

Authors' data handling: Cell counts per sample came from amplifying reference gene primers. Method: immunoSEQ multiplex PCR; TCRdb's copy keeps in-frame clones and lacks some. V, J and clone size are those of that table, while D and trimming were read from the DNA. The sample consists of more than 60,000 clones, about four fifths of them appearing once. Germline values: CDR1 LGHNA, CDR2 YSLEER. The CDR3 extends over 13 amino acids. The germline V and J ends were trimmed by 0 bases and 13 bases, with 10 bases remaining between them. The source material was peripheral blood. This rearrangement joins TRBV4-3 to TRBJ1-6; D perhaps matches TRBD1 (5 bases). This TCR was recovered from a man in his sixties with acute or convalescent COVID-19. CDR3 coding DNA: TGCGCCAGCAGCCAAGATCGGCCAGGGCCCCTCCACTTT. Protein product: CASSQDRPGPLHF.